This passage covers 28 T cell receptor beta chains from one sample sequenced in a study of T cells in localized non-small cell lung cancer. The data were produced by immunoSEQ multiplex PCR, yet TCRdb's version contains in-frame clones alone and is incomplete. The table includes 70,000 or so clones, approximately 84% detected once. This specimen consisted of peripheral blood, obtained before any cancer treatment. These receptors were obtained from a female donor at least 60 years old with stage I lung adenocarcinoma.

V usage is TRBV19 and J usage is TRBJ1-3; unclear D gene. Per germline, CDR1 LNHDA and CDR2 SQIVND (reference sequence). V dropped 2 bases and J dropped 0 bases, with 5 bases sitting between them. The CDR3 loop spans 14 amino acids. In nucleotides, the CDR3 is TGTGCCAGTAGTATACAGCGCTCTGGAAACACCATATATTTT. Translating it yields CASSIQRSGNTIYF.

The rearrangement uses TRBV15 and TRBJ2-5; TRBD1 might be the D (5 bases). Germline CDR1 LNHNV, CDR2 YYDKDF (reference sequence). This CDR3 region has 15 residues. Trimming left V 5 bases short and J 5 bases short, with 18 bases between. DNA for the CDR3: TGTGCCACCAGCTGGCTAGGGCAGGGTGGTGAGACCCAGTACTTC. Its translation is CATSWLGQGGETQYF.

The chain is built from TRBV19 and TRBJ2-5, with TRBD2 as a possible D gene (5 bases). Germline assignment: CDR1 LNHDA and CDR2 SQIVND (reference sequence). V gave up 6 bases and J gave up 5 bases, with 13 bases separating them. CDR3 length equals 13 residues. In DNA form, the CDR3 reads TGTGCCAGTAGCGCGGTTCGGAGGGAGACCCAGTACTTC. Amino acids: CASSAVRRETQYF.

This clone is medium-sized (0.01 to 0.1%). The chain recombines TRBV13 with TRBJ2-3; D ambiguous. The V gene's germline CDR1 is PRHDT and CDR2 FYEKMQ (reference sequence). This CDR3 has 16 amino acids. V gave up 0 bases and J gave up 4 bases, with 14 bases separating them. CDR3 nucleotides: TGTGCCAGCAGCTTAGGTTTCTTTCGCAGCGCAGATACGCAGTATTTT. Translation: CASSLGFFRSADTQYF.

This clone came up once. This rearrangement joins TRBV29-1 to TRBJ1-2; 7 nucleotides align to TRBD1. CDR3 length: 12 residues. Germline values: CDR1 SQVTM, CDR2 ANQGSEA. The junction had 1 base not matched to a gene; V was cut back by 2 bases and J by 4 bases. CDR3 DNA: TGCAGCGTTGAATCAGGGGGCTATGGCTACACCTTC. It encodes CSVESGGYGYTF.

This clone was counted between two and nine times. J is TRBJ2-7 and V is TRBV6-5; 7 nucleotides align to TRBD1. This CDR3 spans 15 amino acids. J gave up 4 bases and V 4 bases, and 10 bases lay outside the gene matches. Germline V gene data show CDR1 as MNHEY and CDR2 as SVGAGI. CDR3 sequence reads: CASSSESGQTYEQYF. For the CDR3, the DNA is TGTGCCAGCAGTTCGGAATCGGGACAGACATACGAGCAGTACTTC.

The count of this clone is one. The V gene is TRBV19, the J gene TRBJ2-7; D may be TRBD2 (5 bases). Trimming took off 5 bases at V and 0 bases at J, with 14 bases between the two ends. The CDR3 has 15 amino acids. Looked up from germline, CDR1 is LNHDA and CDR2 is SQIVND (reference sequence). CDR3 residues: CASSVAGDTSYEQYF. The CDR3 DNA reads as TGTGCCAGTAGTGTAGCCGGGGATACCTCCTACGAGCAGTACTTC.

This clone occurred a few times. CDR3 bases: TGTGCCAGCAGCTTAGGGGCTCGGGCAGCCTATGGCTACACCTTC. As protein: CASSLGARAAYGYTF. The chain carries TRBV7-2 and TRBJ1-2, with D uncertain. The germline V and J ends were trimmed by 1 base and 4 bases, with 13 bases remaining between them. The germline V gene encodes CDR1 SGHTA and CDR2 FQGNSA. This CDR3 region has 15 residues.

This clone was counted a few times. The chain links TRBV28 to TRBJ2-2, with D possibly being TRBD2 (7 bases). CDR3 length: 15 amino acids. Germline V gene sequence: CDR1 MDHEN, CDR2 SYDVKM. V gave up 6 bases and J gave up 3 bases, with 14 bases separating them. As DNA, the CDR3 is TGTGCCAGCAGACTGGCGGGGGCGCACACCGGGGAGCTGTTTTTT. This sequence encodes CASRLAGAHTGELFF.

CDR3: CASSDNGLQQPQHF. The CDR3 DNA sequence: TGTGCCAGCAGTGATAATGGACTACAACAGCCCCAGCATTTT. The V call is TRBV2, the J call TRBJ1-5; D is undetermined. Germline assignment: CDR1 SNHLY and CDR2 FYNNEI. V lost 3 bases, J lost 7 bases, and 13 bases lay in between. This CDR3 has 14 residues.

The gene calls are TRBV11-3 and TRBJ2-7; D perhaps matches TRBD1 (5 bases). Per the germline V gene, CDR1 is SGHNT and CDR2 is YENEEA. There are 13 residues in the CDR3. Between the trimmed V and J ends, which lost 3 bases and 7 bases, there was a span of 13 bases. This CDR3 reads CASSLWAGREQYF. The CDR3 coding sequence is TGTGCCAGCAGCTTGTGGGCAGGGCGGGAGCAGTACTTC.

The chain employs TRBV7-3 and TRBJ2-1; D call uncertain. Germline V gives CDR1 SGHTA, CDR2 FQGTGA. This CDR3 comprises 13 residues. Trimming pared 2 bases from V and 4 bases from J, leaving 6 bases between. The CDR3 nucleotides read TGTGCCAGCAGCTTATCCAGTTACAATGAGCAGTTCTTC. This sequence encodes CASSLSSYNEQFF.

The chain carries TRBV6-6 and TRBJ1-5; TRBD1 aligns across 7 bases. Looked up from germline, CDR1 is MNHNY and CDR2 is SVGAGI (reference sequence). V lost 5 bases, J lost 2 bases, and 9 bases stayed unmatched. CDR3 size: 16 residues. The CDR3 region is CASSPHDRAGNQPQHF. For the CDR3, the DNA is TGTGCCAGCAGTCCCCATGACAGGGCTGGCAATCAGCCCCAGCATTTT.

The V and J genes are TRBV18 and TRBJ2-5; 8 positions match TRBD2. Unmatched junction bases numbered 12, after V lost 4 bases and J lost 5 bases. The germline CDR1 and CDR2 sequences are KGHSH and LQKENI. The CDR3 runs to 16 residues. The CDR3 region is CASSLLGTRPGETQYF. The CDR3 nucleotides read TGTGCCAGCTCACTTCTCGGGACTAGACCGGGGGAGACCCAGTACTTC.

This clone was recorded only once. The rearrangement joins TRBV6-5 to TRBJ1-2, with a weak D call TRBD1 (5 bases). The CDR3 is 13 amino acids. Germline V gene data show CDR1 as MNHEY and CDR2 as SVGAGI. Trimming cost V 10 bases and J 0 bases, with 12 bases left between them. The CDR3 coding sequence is TGTGCCATCTCGCGAGGGGCTAACTATGGCTACACCTTC. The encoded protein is CAISRGANYGYTF.

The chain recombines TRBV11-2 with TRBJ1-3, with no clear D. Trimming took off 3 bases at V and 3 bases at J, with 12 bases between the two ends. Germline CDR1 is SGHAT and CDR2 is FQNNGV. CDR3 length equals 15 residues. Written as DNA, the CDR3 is TGTGCCAGCAGCTTTCTCCGGACGCGTGGAAACACCATATATTTT. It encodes CASSFLRTRGNTIYF.

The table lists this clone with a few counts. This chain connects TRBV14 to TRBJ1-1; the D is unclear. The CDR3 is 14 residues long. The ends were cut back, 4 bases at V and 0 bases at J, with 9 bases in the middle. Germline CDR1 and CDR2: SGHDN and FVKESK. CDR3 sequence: CASSRSTLNTEAFF. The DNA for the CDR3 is TGTGCCAGCAGCCGCAGTACCCTGAACACTGAAGCTTTCTTT.

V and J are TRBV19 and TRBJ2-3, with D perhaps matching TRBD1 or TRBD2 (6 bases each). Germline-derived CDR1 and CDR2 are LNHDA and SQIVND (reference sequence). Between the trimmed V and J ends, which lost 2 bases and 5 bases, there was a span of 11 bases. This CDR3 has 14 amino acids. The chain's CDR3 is CASSIPGGLDTQYF. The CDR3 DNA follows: TGTGCCAGTAGTATACCCGGGGGCTTAGATACGCAGTATTTT.

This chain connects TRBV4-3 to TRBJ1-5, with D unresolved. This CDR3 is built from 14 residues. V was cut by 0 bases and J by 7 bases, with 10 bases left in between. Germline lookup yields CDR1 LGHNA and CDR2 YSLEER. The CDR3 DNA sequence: TGCGCCAGCAGCCAAGATCGTTTGGGCCAGCCCCAGCATTTT. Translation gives CASSQDRLGQPQHF.

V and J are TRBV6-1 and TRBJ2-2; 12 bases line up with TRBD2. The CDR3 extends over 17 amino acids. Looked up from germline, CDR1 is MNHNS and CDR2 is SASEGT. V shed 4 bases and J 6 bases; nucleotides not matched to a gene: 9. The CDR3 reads CASSAGPSGRAPGELFF. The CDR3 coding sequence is TGTGCCAGCAGTGCTGGTCCTAGCGGGAGGGCCCCCGGGGAGCTGTTTTTT.

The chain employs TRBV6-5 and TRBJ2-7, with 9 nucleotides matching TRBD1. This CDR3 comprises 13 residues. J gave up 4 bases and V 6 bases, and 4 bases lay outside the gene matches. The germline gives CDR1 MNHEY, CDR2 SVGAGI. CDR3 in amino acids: CASSKDRGYEQYF. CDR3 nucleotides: TGTGCCAGCAGCAAGGACAGGGGATACGAGCAGTACTTC.

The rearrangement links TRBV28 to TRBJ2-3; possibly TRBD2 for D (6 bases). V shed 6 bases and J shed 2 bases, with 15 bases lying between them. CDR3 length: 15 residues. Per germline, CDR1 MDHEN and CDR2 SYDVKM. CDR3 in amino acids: CASRPIADLTDTQYF. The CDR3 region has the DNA TGTGCCAGCAGGCCCATAGCGGACCTCACAGATACGCAGTATTTT.

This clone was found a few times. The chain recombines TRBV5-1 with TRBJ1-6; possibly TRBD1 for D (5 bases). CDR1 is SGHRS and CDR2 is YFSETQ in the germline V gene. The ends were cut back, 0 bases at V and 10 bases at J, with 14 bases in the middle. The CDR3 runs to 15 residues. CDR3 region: CASSLDAGRGSPLHF. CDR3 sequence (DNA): TGCGCCAGCAGCTTGGATGCGGGAAGGGGATCACCCCTCCACTTT.

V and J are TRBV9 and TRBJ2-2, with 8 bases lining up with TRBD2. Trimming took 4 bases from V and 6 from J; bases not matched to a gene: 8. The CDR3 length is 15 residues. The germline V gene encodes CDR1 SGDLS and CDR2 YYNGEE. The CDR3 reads CASSLSGTLPGELFF. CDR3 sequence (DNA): TGTGCCAGCAGCCTTAGCGGGACCCTCCCCGGGGAGCTGTTTTTT. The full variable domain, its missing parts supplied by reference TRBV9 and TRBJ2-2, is DSGVTQTPKHLITATGQRVTLRCSPRSGDLSVYWYQQSLDQGLQFLIQYYNGEERAKGNILERFSAQQFPDLHSELNLSSLELGDSALYFCASSLSGTLPGELFFGEGSRLTVL.

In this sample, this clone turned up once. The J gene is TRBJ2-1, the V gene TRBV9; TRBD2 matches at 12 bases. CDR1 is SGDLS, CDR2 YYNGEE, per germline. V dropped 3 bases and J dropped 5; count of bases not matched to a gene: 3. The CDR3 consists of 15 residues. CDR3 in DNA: TGTGCCAGCAGCGAGCTAGCGGGGGGGCACAATGAGCAGTTCTTC. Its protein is CASSELAGGHNEQFF.

CDR3 bases: TGTGCCAGCAGCTTAGGCCAGGGAGGGGCCCAGTACTTC. It is translated as CASSLGQGGAQYF. This rearrangement joins TRBV11-2 to TRBJ2-7; 7 nucleotides align to TRBD2. Germline CDR1 reads SGHAT; CDR2 reads FQNNGV. The length of the CDR3 is 13 residues. V dropped 1 base and J dropped 10; count of bases not matched to a gene: 7.

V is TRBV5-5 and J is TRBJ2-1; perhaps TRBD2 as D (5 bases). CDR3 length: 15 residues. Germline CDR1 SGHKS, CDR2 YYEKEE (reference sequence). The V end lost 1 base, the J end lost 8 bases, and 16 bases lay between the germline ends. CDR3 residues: CASSLNRGPWDEQFF. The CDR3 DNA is TGTGCCAGCAGCTTGAATAGAGGGCCTTGGGATGAGCAGTTCTTC. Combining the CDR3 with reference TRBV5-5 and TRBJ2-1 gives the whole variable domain DAGVTQSPTHLIKTRGQQVTLRCSPISGHKSVSWYQQVLGQGPQFIFQYYEKEERGRGNFPDRFSARQFPNYSSELNVNALLLGDSALYLCASSLNRGPWDEQFFGPGTRLTVL.

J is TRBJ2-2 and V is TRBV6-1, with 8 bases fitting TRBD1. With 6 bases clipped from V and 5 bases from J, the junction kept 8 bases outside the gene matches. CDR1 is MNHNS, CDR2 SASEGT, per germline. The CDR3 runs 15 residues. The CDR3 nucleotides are TGTGCCAGCAGCCCAACAACAGGGGGTACCGGGGAGCTGTTTTTT. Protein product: CASSPTTGGTGELFF.